This entry is about one T cell receptor beta chain. Antigen: not known. Clones were sequenced by immunoSEQ multiplex PCR, and TCRdb holds only the in-frame ones, with some missing. Of 60,000 to 85,000 clones in the sample, over 85% were seen once. From germline, CDR1 is LNHDA and CDR2 SQIVND (reference sequence). The ends were cut back, 6 bases at V and 5 bases at J, with 14 bases in the middle. The CDR3 runs to 14 residues. The data were taken from a study of OX40 agonist ivuxolimab in advanced cancers. Study details: Participants could have had prior anti-PD-1, anti-PD-L1 or anti-CTLA-4 therapy, and around 40% had some. Findings of the study overall: Undetermined was the antigen specificity of the expanded peripheral T cells. Normalized T-cell clonal expansion was also low in some nonresponders.

Patients were ineligible given autoimmune disease history or systemic immunosuppression. The TCR was taken from an adult with an advanced solid tumor such as melanoma, head and neck, liver or kidney cancer. The rearrangement joins TRBV19 to TRBJ1-5, with D perhaps matching TRBD1 (5 bases). This sample comprised CD4+ or CD8+ T cells sorted from blood, obtained in a trial of the OX40 agonist ivuxolimab. This CDR3 is CASSLQGGDQPQHF. CDR3 bases: TGTGCCAGTAGCCTCCAGGGAGGGGATCAGCCCCAGCATTTT.